This note documents a single T cell receptor (beta chain) sequence. The data stem from a study of blood T cell repertoires in COVID-19. Assay: immunoSEQ multiplex PCR; the TCRdb copy retains only in-frame clones and omits some. The sample contains 250,000 or so clones, 84% of which appear only once. The sequenced sample was peripheral blood. The sequence was obtained from a woman aged 35 to 49 who had recovered from COVID-19.

Written as DNA, the CDR3 is TGTGCCAGCAGCCCCCAGCTAGCTGCAGATACGCAGTATTTT. It specifies CASSPQLAADTQYF. The chain links TRBV11-2 to TRBJ2-3, with D possibly TRBD2 on 5 matching bases. CDR3 size: 14 residues. CDR1 is SGHAT and CDR2 is FQNNGV in the germline V gene. The germline V and J ends were trimmed by 5 bases and 4 bases, with 13 bases remaining between them.